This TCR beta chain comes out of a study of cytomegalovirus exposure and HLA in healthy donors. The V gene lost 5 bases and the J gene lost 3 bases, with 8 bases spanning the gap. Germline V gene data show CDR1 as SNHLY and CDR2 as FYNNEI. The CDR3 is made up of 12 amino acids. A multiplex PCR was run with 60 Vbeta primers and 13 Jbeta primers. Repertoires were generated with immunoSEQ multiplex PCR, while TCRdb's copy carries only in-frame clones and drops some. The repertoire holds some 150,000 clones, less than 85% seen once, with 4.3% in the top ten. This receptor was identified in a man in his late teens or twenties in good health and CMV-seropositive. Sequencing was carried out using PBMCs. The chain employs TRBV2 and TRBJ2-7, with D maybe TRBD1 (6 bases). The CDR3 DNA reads TGTGCCAGCAGTCGACAGGTCTACGAGCAGTACTTC. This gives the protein CASSRQVYEQYF.